This T cell receptor (beta chain) was documented in a study of shared clonotypes between healthy human individuals. The CDR3 contains 17 residues. Deletions cut 5 bases from V and 3 bases from J, with 20 bases between. Germline lookup yields CDR1 LNHDA and CDR2 SQIVND (reference sequence). Every unsorted PBMC PCR replicate was loaded with roughly 0.3 ug DNA, tens of thousands of T cell genomes. Sequencing was performed with immunoSEQ multiplex PCR; in TCRdb, only in-frame clones are kept and a portion is missing. The sample yields about 490,000 clones, roughly 80% seen once. Recent acute infections and vaccinations were absent in the healthy HIV-negative adult donors. Comment on this clone: Its antigen is unknown.

Study results and limitations: Sampling included only blood; tissue repertoires likely differ.

This sequence originates from a woman aged 40 to 50 in good health. Some clones in this sample may be carry-over from other donors' samples. Material for sequencing was PBMCs. The V and J genes are TRBV19 and TRBJ1-5, with D perhaps TRBD1 (5 bases). For the CDR3, the DNA is TGTGCCAGTAGTGGATCCTCCCTGGGGGAATACAATCAGCCCCAGCATTTT. Protein: CASSGSSLGEYNQPQHF. The variable domain in full, completed from reference TRBV19 and TRBJ1-5, reads DGGITQSPKYLFRKEGQNVTLSCEQNLNHDAMYWYRQDPGQGLRLIYYSQIVNDFQKGDIAEGYSVSREKKESFPLTVTSAQKNPTAFYLCASSGSSLGEYNQPQHFGDGTRLSIL.